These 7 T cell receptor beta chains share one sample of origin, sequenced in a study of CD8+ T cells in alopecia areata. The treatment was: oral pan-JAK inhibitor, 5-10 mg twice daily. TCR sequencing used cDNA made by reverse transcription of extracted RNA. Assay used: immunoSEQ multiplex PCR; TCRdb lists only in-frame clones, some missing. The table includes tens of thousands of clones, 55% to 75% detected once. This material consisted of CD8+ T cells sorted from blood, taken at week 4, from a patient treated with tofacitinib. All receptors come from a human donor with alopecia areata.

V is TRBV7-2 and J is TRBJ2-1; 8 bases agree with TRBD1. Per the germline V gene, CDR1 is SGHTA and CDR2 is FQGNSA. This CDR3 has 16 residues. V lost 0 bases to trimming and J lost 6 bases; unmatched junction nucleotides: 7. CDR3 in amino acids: CASSLAGGQVRNEQFF. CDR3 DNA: TGTGCCAGCAGCTTAGCGGGGGGACAGGTGCGCAATGAGCAGTTCTTC.

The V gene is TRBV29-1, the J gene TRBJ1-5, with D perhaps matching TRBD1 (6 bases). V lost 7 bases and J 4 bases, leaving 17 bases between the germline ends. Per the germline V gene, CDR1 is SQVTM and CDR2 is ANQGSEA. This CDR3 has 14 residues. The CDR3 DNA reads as TGCAGCGCCGTTGAATGGGACAAAAATCAGCCCCAGCATTTT. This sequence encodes CSAVEWDKNQPQHF.

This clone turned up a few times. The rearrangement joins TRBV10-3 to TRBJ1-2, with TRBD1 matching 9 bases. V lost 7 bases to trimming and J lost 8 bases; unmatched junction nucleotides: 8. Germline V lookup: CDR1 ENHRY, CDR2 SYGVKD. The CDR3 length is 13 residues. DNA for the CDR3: TGTGCCATCAACACCGGACAGGGGCCAGGCTACACCTTC. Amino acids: CAINTGQGPGYTF.

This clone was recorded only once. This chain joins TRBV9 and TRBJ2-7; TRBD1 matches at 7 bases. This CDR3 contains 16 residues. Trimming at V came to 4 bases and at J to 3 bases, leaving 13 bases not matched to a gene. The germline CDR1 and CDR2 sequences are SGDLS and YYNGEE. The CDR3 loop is CASSTFSGQEIYEQYF. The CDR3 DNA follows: TGTGCCAGCAGCACCTTTAGTGGACAGGAAATCTACGAGCAGTACTTC. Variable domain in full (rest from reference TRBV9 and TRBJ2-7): DSGVTQTPKHLITATGQRVTLRCSPRSGDLSVYWYQQSLDQGLQFLIQYYNGEERAKGNILERFSAQQFPDLHSELNLSSLELGDSALYFCASSTFSGQEIYEQYFGPGTRLTVT.

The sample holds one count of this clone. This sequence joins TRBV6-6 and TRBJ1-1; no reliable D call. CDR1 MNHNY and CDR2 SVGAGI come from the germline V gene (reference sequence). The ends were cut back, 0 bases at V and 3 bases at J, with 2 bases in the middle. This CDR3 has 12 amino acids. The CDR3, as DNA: TGTGCCAGCAGTTACTCGGACACTGAAGCTTTCTTT. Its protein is CASSYSDTEAFF.

CDR3 bases: TGCGCCAGCAGCCAAGTAGCGGGGGTCCCCTACAATGAGCAGTTCTTC. Translated: CASSQVAGVPYNEQFF. The V gene is TRBV4-1, the J gene TRBJ2-1; 9 bases fit TRBD2. Germline CDR1 MGHRA, CDR2 YSYEKL. V trimming: 1 base; J trimming: 2 bases; junction bases outside the gene matches: 3. The CDR3 contains 16 residues.

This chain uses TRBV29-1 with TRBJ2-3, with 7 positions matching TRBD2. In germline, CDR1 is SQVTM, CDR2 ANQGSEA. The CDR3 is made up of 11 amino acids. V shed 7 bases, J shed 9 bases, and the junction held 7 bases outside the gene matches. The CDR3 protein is CSDGRGDTQYF. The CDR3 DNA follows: TGCAGCGACGGCCGGGGGGACACGCAGTATTTT.